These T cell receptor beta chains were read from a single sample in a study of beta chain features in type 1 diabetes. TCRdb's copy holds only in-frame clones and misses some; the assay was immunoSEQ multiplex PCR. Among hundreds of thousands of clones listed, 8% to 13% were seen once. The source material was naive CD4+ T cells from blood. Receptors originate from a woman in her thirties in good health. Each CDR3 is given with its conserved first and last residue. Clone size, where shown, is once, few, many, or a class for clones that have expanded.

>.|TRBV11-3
CASSLGTSRDNEQFF
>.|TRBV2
CASSQGQDASGANVLTF
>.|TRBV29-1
CSVGASSGTVNGYTF
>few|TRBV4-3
CASSQTGVLFF
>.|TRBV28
CASRAGTGVQPQHF
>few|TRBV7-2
CASSLGQVMYGELFF
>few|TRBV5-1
CASSLAGTSGETQYF
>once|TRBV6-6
CASRGYSNQPQHF
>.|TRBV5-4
CASSLDLHNEQFF
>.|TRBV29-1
CSVPGQGARGYTF
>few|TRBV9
CASSPPSDEQFF
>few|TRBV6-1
CASEAHTDTQYF
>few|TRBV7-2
CASIRLAASTDTQYF
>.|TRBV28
CASSLPPVNEQFF
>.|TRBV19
CASSITSGSVYEQYF
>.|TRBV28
CASSAPGQRAFF
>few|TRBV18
CASSPPSSRELEF
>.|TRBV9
CASSGGQGLLETQYF
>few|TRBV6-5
CASSWDRGPETQYF
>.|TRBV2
CASSLDRSPNIQYF
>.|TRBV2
CASSGTPAGVDGYTF
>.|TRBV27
CASSYGGSATGELFF
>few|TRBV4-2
CASSQEGTFKGTDTQYF
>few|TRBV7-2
CASRQLGETQYF
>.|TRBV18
CASSPLTGVGQETQYF
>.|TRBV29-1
CSVEGSGTATGELFF
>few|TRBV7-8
CASSLLGSGRDNEQFF
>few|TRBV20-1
CSARAGGTQYF
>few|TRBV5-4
CASSLVADNYGYTF
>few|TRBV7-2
CASSLPGHHTQYF
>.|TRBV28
CASSLLGNTDTQYF
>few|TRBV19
CASTSRVQGGDEQFF
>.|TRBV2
CASSDLRQGLQETQYF
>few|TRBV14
CASSPHGWTGDYGYTF
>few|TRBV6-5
CASITTTGVAFF
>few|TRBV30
CAWSSEGNQPQHF
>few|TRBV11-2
CASSTGLAGGRKGNEQFF
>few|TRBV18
CASSLGTGGTYNEQFF
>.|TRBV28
CASTQPAYNEQFF